Each of the 18 T cell receptor beta chains below was sequenced from the same sample in a study of STAT3 mutations in large granular lymphocyte leukemia. Repertoires were generated with immunoSEQ multiplex PCR, while TCRdb's copy carries only in-frame clones and drops some. The table includes 8,500 to 11,000 clones, nearly 90% detected once. For these receptors, no antigen is known. General study points: At least one immunodominant TCR beta clonotype appeared in every T-cell large granular lymphocyte leukemia patient.

Sequencing was done on a sample of peripheral blood mononuclear cells. These receptors came from a man aged 60 to 69 with T-cell large granular lymphocyte leukemia. Some clones in this sample may be carry-over from other donors' samples.

This clone was observed a single time. This CDR3 reads CASSEVSGGANQPQHF. Written as DNA, the CDR3 is TGTGCCAGCAGTGAAGTCTCCGGGGGGGCCAATCAGCCCCAGCATTTT. The genes are TRBV2 and TRBJ1-5, with D perhaps matching TRBD1 (6 bases). V dropped 1 base and J dropped 3 bases, with 13 bases sitting between them. The CDR3 contains 16 residues. Germline V lookup: CDR1 SNHLY, CDR2 FYNNEI.

The V call is TRBV7-2, the J call TRBJ1-1, with a tentative D call TRBD1 (5 bases). Trimming pared 2 bases from V and 4 bases from J, leaving 5 bases between. Germline V gives CDR1 SGHTA, CDR2 FQGNSA. The CDR3 spans 12 residues. The CDR3 bases are TGTGCCAGCAGCTTAAGGGGCACTGAAGCTTTCTTT. Translating it yields CASSLRGTEAFF.

The chain recombines TRBV7-9 with TRBJ2-5; the match to TRBD2 covers 8 bases. CDR3 size: 19 residues. In germline, CDR1 is SEHNR, CDR2 FQNEAQ (reference sequence). V dropped 5 bases and J dropped 5; count of bases not matched to a gene: 22. CDR3 in amino acids: CASSPRGGSISGPGETQYF. DNA for the CDR3: TGTGCCAGCAGCCCCCGCGGGGGGAGTATAAGCGGCCCTGGGGAGACCCAGTACTTC.

The CDR3 coding sequence is TGTGCCAGCAGCTTAGCCGGGGAGCTGTTTTTT. Protein sequence: CASSLAGELFF. V gene TRBV7-6 combines with J gene TRBJ2-2; D is ambiguous. V was pared by 0 bases and J by 7 bases, with 0 bases between. CDR3 size: 11 residues. CDR1 and CDR2 from the germline V gene are SGHVS and FNYEAQ.

The chain has TRBV12-2 and TRBJ2-3; no check of the table's D call, TRBD1, against the DNA was made. TRBV12-2 is an annotated pseudogene. This CDR3 region has 14 residues. CDR3 region: CASRLAAFTDTQYF. CDR3 nucleotide sequence: TGTGCAAGTCGCTTAGCGGCCTTCACAGATACGCAGTATTTT.

V usage is TRBV4-1 and J usage is TRBJ2-3; maybe TRBD2 (5 bases). CDR1 MGHRA and CDR2 YSYEKL come from the germline V gene. Trimming pared 6 bases from V and 0 bases from J, leaving 16 bases between. The CDR3 sequence is 16 residues long. Here the CDR3 reads CASSPPRESSTDTQYF. CDR3 DNA sequence: TGCGCCAGCAGTCCTCCGAGGGAGTCTAGCACAGATACGCAGTATTTT.

This chain connects TRBV7-9 to TRBJ1-1; no firm D call. V gave up 9 bases and J gave up 4 bases, with 18 bases separating them. Germline V gene lookup returns CDR1 SEHNR and CDR2 FQNEAQ (reference sequence). CDR3 length: 14 amino acids. For the CDR3, the DNA is TGTGCCAGTTCAAAGGACTTTAGGAGCACTGAAGCTTTCTTT. Its protein product is CASSKDFRSTEAFF. Full variable domain (rest looked up from reference TRBV7-9 and TRBJ1-1): DTGVSQNPRHKITKRGQNVTFRCDPISEHNRLYWYRQTLGQGPEFLTYFQNEAQLEKSRLLSDRFSAERPKGSFSTLEIQRTEQGDSAMYLCASSKDFRSTEAFFGQGTRLTVV.

The V call is TRBV9, the J call TRBJ1-1; the D gene is possibly TRBD1 (6 bases). This CDR3 region has 15 residues. Trimming pared 4 bases from V and 4 bases from J, leaving 17 bases between. Germline V gene data show CDR1 as SGDLS and CDR2 as YYNGEE. The CDR3 loop reads CASSPLGGLGTEAFF. CDR3 in DNA: TGTGCCAGCAGCCCACTGGGGGGGCTTGGCACTGAAGCTTTCTTT.

This clone was observed once. The chain has TRBV7-2 and TRBJ2-2; D perhaps matches TRBD2 (5 bases). Germline V gene data show CDR1 as SGHTA and CDR2 as FQGNSA. The length of the CDR3 is 14 residues. V lost 5 bases to trimming and J lost 7 bases, with 14 bases between them. The CDR3 region is CASSVSAEVGELFF. In DNA form, the CDR3 reads TGTGCCAGCAGCGTGTCTGCGGAGGTCGGGGAGCTGTTTTTT.

The J gene is TRBJ2-7, the V gene TRBV5-4, with D tentatively TRBD1 or TRBD2 (6 bases each). CDR1 and CDR2 from the germline V gene are SGHNT and YYREEE (reference sequence). The CDR3 spans 14 residues. V was trimmed by 4 bases and J by 4 bases, leaving 15 bases between them. CDR3 in DNA: TGTGCCAGCAGCCGATGGGGGGCGAGATACGAGCAGTACTTC. Residues: CASSRWGARYEQYF.

This clone showed up just once. The rearrangement uses TRBV5-4 and TRBJ2-3; no reliable D call. The CDR3 spans 15 residues. The V gene lost 2 bases and the J gene lost 6 bases, with 16 bases spanning the gap. Germline lookup yields CDR1 SGHNT and CDR2 YYREEE (reference sequence). The CDR3 sequence: CASSFLTGGGDTQYF. CDR3 nucleotides: TGTGCCAGCAGCTTTTTAACGGGTGGTGGGGATACGCAGTATTTT. Full variable domain (remainder filled in from reference TRBV5-4 and TRBJ2-3): ETGVTQSPTHLIKTRGQQVTLRCSSQSGHNTVSWYQQALGQGPQFIFQYYREEENGRGNFPPRFSGLQFPNYSSELNVNALELDDSALYLCASSFLTGGGDTQYFGPGTRLTVL.

V usage is TRBV5-1 and J usage is TRBJ1-2; D is perhaps TRBD1 (6 bases). With 0 bases removed from V and 3 bases from J, the gap between germline ends came to 12 bases. Germline V gene data show CDR1 as SGHRS and CDR2 as YFSETQ. The CDR3 sequence is 15 residues long. The CDR3 DNA reads as TGCGCCAGCAGCTTGGGCCAGGGGATCCACTATGGCTACACCTTC. It is translated as CASSLGQGIHYGYTF.

CDR3 loop: CASSLWAGGEQYF. In DNA form, the CDR3 reads TGTGCCAGCAGTTTATGGGCTGGCGGAGAGCAGTACTTC. This rearrangement joins TRBV27 to TRBJ2-7, with unresolved D. V was cut by 1 base and J by 7 bases, with 11 bases left in between. The CDR3 length is 13 residues. CDR1 is MNHEY and CDR2 is SMNVEV in the germline V gene (reference sequence).

The rearrangement links TRBV7-8 to TRBJ2-5; D possibly uses TRBD1 or TRBD2 (5 bases each). This CDR3 spans 15 amino acids. Germline V CDR1 and CDR2: SGHVS, FQNEAQ. V lost 5 bases to trimming and J lost 2 bases, with 15 bases between them. The CDR3 DNA reads as TGTGCCAGCAGCGCCATCGGGGCAGAGCAAGAGACCCAGTACTTC. Its translation: CASSAIGAEQETQYF.

V usage is TRBV5-4 and J usage is TRBJ2-4, with D possibly matching TRBD2 (5 bases). The germline V and J ends were trimmed by 7 bases and 5 bases, with 13 bases remaining between them. The germline gives CDR1 SGHNT, CDR2 YYREEE (reference sequence). There are 13 residues in the CDR3. As DNA, the CDR3 is TGTGCCAGCGGCGTCGCGGGCCAAAACATTCAGTACTTC. It codes for CASGVAGQNIQYF.

A few counts support this clone. The chain carries TRBV6-5 and TRBJ1-5; 9 positions match TRBD1. CDR1 and CDR2 (germline): MNHEY, SVGAGI. This CDR3 has 14 amino acids. The V and J ends lost 5 bases and 6 bases, in that order; junction bases with no gene match: 5. CDR3 sequence reads: CASSTTGGIQPQHF. CDR3 bases: TGTGCCAGCAGTACGACAGGGGGAATTCAGCCCCAGCATTTT.

The chain recombines TRBV2 with TRBJ2-7; weak D call: TRBD2 (5 bases). Trimming shortened V by 6 bases and J by 6 bases, and 18 bases separated the two germline ends. CDR1 is SNHLY, CDR2 FYNNEI, per germline. CDR3 length: 14 amino acids. The CDR3: CASRISGELSEQYF. CDR3 bases: TGTGCCAGCAGGATATCCGGGGAATTAAGCGAGCAGTACTTC.

This chain uses TRBV12-2 with TRBJ2-7; the table gives TRBD2 as D, unverified against the DNA. TRBV12-2 is flagged as a pseudogene. The CDR3 has 15 amino acids. CDR3 nucleotide sequence: TGTGCAAGTCGCCTCGGCGGAGGAGACACCTACGAGCAGTACTTC. Amino acid sequence: CASRLGGGDTYEQYF.